The 26 T cell receptor beta chains given below trace back to one sample, sequenced in a study of T cell responses to AZD1222 COVID-19 vaccine. Here immunoSEQ multiplex PCR was the method, and the copy in TCRdb shows in-frame clones only, minus some. The table shows 190,000 or so clones, with around 93% occurring only once. Material: peripheral blood, obtained 28 days after the second AZD1222 dose. The receptors originated from an adult who received the AZD1222 COVID-19 vaccine.

Remarks on this clone: Other DNA sequences in the same sample also yield this CDR3. The V gene is TRBV5-1, the J gene TRBJ2-5; maybe TRBD1 (5 bases). CDR1 is SGHRS and CDR2 is YFSETQ in the germline V gene. The V end was cut by 4 bases, the J end by 2 bases, with 9 bases between. The CDR3 length is 13 residues. CDR3 DNA sequence: TGCGCCAGCAGCCCCACAGGACAAGAGACCCAGTACTTC. Its translation is CASSPTGQETQYF.

The CDR3 DNA is TGTGCCACCAGCAGAGGGGGGGGAGCTCAGCCCCAGCATTTT. Translating it yields CATSRGGGAQPQHF. This chain connects TRBV15 to TRBJ1-5, with D possibly TRBD1 on 5 matching bases. CDR1 is LNHNV, CDR2 YYDKDF, per germline (reference sequence). Trimming took off 1 base at V and 6 bases at J, with 10 bases between the two ends. The CDR3 sequence is 14 residues long.

The rearrangement links TRBV29-1 to TRBJ2-7; 9 bases fit TRBD1. The V gene's germline CDR1 is SQVTM and CDR2 ANQGSEA. The ends lost 6 bases at V and 1 base at J; junction bases unmatched: 7. There are 14 residues in the CDR3. The DNA for the CDR3 is TGCAGCGTCGGGAGGACAGGGGCGTCCTACGAGCAGTACTTC. Residues: CSVGRTGASYEQYF.

The rearrangement links TRBV28 to TRBJ1-2, with 7 bases fitting TRBD1. V shed 7 bases and J 7 bases; nucleotides not matched to a gene: 9. The germline gives CDR1 MDHEN, CDR2 SYDVKM. CDR3 size: 13 residues. This CDR3 is CASNENDRAGYTF. For the CDR3, the DNA is TGTGCCAGCAACGAAAATGACAGGGCTGGCTACACCTTC.

The chain couples TRBV28 to TRBJ1-6; tentative D call: TRBD1 (6 bases). The ends were cut back, 8 bases at V and 1 base at J, with 12 bases in the middle. The germline V gene encodes CDR1 MDHEN and CDR2 SYDVKM. The CDR3 runs to 15 residues. CDR3 bases: TGTGCCAGCCTACAGGGAGGATCCTATAATTCACCCCTCCACTTT. Protein sequence: CASLQGGSYNSPLHF. Full variable domain (remainder filled in from reference TRBV28 and TRBJ1-6): DVKVTQSSRYLVKRTGEKVFLECVQDMDHENMFWYRQDPGLGLRLIYFSYDVKMKEKGDIPEGYSVSREKKERFSLILESASTNQTSMYLCASLQGGSYNSPLHFGNGTRLTVT.

The chain has TRBV7-6 and TRBJ1-2; 7 bases line up with TRBD1. Trimming took 5 bases from V and 2 from J; bases not matched to a gene: 8. Germline CDR1 and CDR2: SGHVS and FNYEAQ. CDR3 length equals 15 residues. CDR3 in amino acids: CASSARQGENYGYTF. DNA of the CDR3: TGTGCCAGCAGCGCCAGACAGGGTGAAAACTATGGCTACACCTTC.

The chain carries TRBV7-9 and TRBJ2-3; 9 nucleotides line up with TRBD2. The V segment lost 5 bases and the J segment 3 bases; nucleotides outside the gene matches: 9. CDR1 is SEHNR, CDR2 FQNEAQ, per germline (reference sequence). This CDR3 region has 16 residues. The CDR3 region is CASSLDSGGRTDTQYF. The CDR3 nucleotides read TGTGCCAGCAGCCTCGATAGCGGGGGACGGACAGATACGCAGTATTTT. Full variable domain (outside the CDR3, taken from reference TRBV7-9 and TRBJ2-3): DTGVSQNPRHKITKRGQNVTFRCDPISEHNRLYWYRQTLGQGPEFLTYFQNEAQLEKSRLLSDRFSAERPKGSFSTLEIQRTEQGDSAMYLCASSLDSGGRTDTQYFGPGTRLTVL.

This chain links TRBV18 with TRBJ1-1; D gene unclear. Trimming removed 2 bases at V and 2 bases at J, with 15 bases between. There are 16 residues in the CDR3. From germline, CDR1 is KGHSH and CDR2 LQKENI. CDR3 residues: CASSPFSADTNTEAFF. CDR3 sequence (DNA): TGTGCCAGCTCACCATTTTCGGCAGACACTAACACTGAAGCTTTCTTT.

The chain uses TRBV28 and TRBJ2-5; TRBD2 matches 7 bases. Germline V gene sequence: CDR1 MDHEN, CDR2 SYDVKM. Trimming at V came to 6 bases and at J to 5 bases, leaving 12 bases not matched to a gene. CDR3 length equals 15 residues. CDR3: CASSQGPGGRETQYF. The CDR3 DNA reads as TGTGCCAGCAGCCAGGGACCGGGGGGACGGGAGACCCAGTACTTC.

The chain has TRBV14 and TRBJ2-7; the D gene is possibly TRBD1 (6 bases). Trimming took 1 base from V and 7 from J, leaving 17 bases between them. The CDR3 has 15 residues. Germline lookup yields CDR1 SGHDN and CDR2 FVKESK. The CDR3 sequence is CASSQAPYRAEEQYF. In DNA form, the CDR3 reads TGTGCCAGCAGCCAAGCCCCCTACAGGGCGGAAGAGCAGTACTTC.

The genes are TRBV29-1 and TRBJ2-5; 11 nucleotides line up with TRBD2. Germline V lookup: CDR1 SQVTM, CDR2 ANQGSEA. The CDR3 is 15 residues long. The ends lost 5 bases at V and 4 bases at J; junction bases unmatched: 9. CDR3 sequence reads: CSVRASGGLGETQYF. CDR3 nucleotide sequence: TGCAGCGTTCGAGCTAGCGGGGGGCTGGGAGAGACCCAGTACTTC.

The chain joins TRBV28 to TRBJ1-2, with 7 bases identical to TRBD1. Trimming took 8 bases from V and 4 from J; bases not matched to a gene: 10. The length of the CDR3 is 14 residues. CDR1 and CDR2 (germline): MDHEN, SYDVKM. CDR3 sequence: CASGSGQSFYGYTF. The DNA of the CDR3 is TGTGCCAGCGGGTCGGGACAGAGCTTCTATGGCTACACCTTC.

The V gene is TRBV18, the J gene TRBJ2-2, with D tentatively TRBD1 (6 bases). Germline CDR1 and CDR2: KGHSH and LQKENI. Between the trimmed V and J ends, which lost 5 bases and 7 bases, there was a span of 11 bases. There are 13 residues in the CDR3. CDR3 nucleotides: TGTGCCAGCTCAACACAGGGAGACGGGGAGCTGTTTTTT. Translation: CASSTQGDGELFF.

The chain carries TRBV7-9 and TRBJ1-2; D remains ambiguous. The germline V gene has CDR1 SEHNR and CDR2 FQNEAQ (reference sequence). The CDR3 spans 14 residues. Trimming pared 3 bases from V and 3 bases from J, leaving 11 bases between. The CDR3 nucleotides are TGTGCCAGCAGCTTGAATCGGCAGGACTATGGCTACACCTTC. It specifies CASSLNRQDYGYTF.

This clone was seen a few times. V gene TRBV5-6 combines with J gene TRBJ1-2; TRBD1 matches at 9 bases. The CDR3 loop spans 16 amino acids. In germline, CDR1 is SGHDT, CDR2 YYEEEE. V lost 0 bases to trimming and J lost 2 bases; unmatched junction nucleotides: 5. CDR3 DNA: TGTGCCAGCAGCTTGGGACAGGGGGTGAGGAACTATGGCTACACCTTC. This sequence encodes CASSLGQGVRNYGYTF.

The chain combines TRBV11-2 with TRBJ2-7; a weak D match, TRBD2 (5 bases). V was trimmed by 3 bases and J by 3 bases, leaving 12 bases between them. Germline V gives CDR1 SGHAT, CDR2 FQNNGV. This CDR3 region has 14 residues. CDR3 loop: CASSFAGILYEQYF. CDR3 in DNA: TGTGCCAGCAGCTTCGCCGGGATCCTCTACGAGCAGTACTTC.

This CDR3 reads CASSGRAGNSGNTIYF. As DNA, the CDR3 is TGTGCCAGCAGCGGCCGTGCAGGCAACTCTGGAAACACCATATATTTT. V is TRBV7-6 and J is TRBJ1-3; D not resolved. V was clipped by 5 bases and J by 0 bases, with 14 bases between them. Germline CDR1 and CDR2: SGHVS and FNYEAQ. There are 16 residues in the CDR3.

This chain connects TRBV4-1 to TRBJ2-2; D is perhaps TRBD2 (7 bases). The CDR3 runs 18 residues. V dropped 1 base and J dropped 5 bases, with 20 bases sitting between them. The germline CDR1 and CDR2 sequences are MGHRA and YSYEKL. CDR3 sequence (DNA): TGCGCCAGCAGCCAAGGGGCCGGGGGGCGCTGGGAAACCGGGGAGCTGTTTTTT. The encoded protein is CASSQGAGGRWETGELFF.

The chain has TRBV7-3 and TRBJ2-2, with D possibly being TRBD1 (5 bases). This CDR3 contains 13 residues. The germline V and J ends were trimmed by 3 bases and 6 bases, with 8 bases remaining between them. Germline V gene sequence: CDR1 SGHTA, CDR2 FQGTGA. The CDR3 bases are TGTGCCAGCAGCTTGGCAGGGTCCGGGGAGCTGTTTTTT. Protein product: CASSLAGSGELFF.

This sequence joins TRBV28 and TRBJ1-6, with D perhaps matching TRBD1 (5 bases). The CDR3 runs 16 residues. Germline CDR1 and CDR2: MDHEN and SYDVKM. V lost 7 bases, J lost 6 bases, and 19 bases lay in between. CDR3 in amino acids: CASKNSRPGLNSPLHF. Written as DNA, the CDR3 is TGTGCCAGCAAAAACTCCCGGCCAGGGCTTAATTCACCCCTCCACTTT.

The chain uses TRBV7-6 and TRBJ2-3, with 11 bases aligning to TRBD2. The CDR3 sequence is 16 residues long. V lost 3 bases and J lost 2; bases outside the gene matches: 4. Germline CDR1 SGHVS, CDR2 FNYEAQ. The CDR3 DNA is TGTGCCAGCAGCTTCTCTAGCGGGGGGTCCACAGATACGCAGTATTTT. This gives the protein CASSFSSGGSTDTQYF.

The chain uses TRBV7-2 and TRBJ1-6; D might be TRBD1 (6 bases). The CDR3 contains 16 residues. Between the trimmed V and J ends, which lost 1 base and 10 bases, there was a span of 17 bases. Per germline, CDR1 SGHTA and CDR2 FQGNSA. The CDR3 sequence: CASSLVGGGARSPLHF. In DNA form, the CDR3 reads TGTGCCAGCAGCTTAGTCGGTGGGGGGGCGCGCTCACCCCTCCACTTT.

This chain connects TRBV10-3 to TRBJ2-2; 9 nucleotides align to TRBD1. This CDR3 contains 14 residues. J was trimmed by 5 bases and V by 10 bases; bases with no gene match: 8. Looked up from germline, CDR1 is ENHRY and CDR2 is SYGVKD. The CDR3 spells CASQTGGRTGELFF. CDR3 in DNA: TGTGCCAGCCAGACAGGGGGTAGGACCGGGGAGCTGTTTTTT.

In its sample, this clone was seen once. The genes are TRBV19 and TRBJ2-7; tentatively, D is TRBD2 (5 bases). The V gene's germline CDR1 is LNHDA and CDR2 SQIVND (reference sequence). This CDR3 is 13 amino acids long. The ends were cut back, 5 bases at V and 2 bases at J, with 10 bases in the middle. CDR3 sequence reads: CASSREGTYEQYF. Here the CDR3 DNA reads TGTGCCAGTAGTCGGGAAGGGACCTACGAGCAGTACTTC.

The chain's CDR3 is CASRARQNSNQPQHF. Here the CDR3 DNA reads TGTGCCAGCAGGGCCCGACAGAATAGCAATCAGCCCCAGCATTTT. This chain connects TRBV6-5 to TRBJ1-5; D might be TRBD1 (5 bases). Trimming took 6 bases from V and 0 from J, leaving 12 bases between them. The germline V gene encodes CDR1 MNHEY and CDR2 SVGAGI. The CDR3 extends over 15 amino acids.

The gene calls are TRBV6-6 and TRBJ1-1, with unresolved D. The germline V gene encodes CDR1 MNHNY and CDR2 SVGAGI (reference sequence). V dropped 8 bases and J dropped 8 bases, with 15 bases sitting between them. The CDR3 contains 12 residues. CDR3 in DNA: TGTGCCAGCGGAGCTGGAGGTGGGGAAGCTTTCTTT. Its protein is CASGAGGGEAFF.